Presented here are 2 T cell receptor beta chains from one specimen sequenced in a study of blood T cells in healthy people across ages. A J-beta primer mix and a sample-barcoded 5' primer were used in a second PCR of roughly 6 to 11 cycles. Using its own MiXCR run on the 5' RACE reads, TCRdb lists one record per CDR3 protein. Of under 1,100,000 distinct CDR3 sequences in the sample, approximately 26% were seen once. These data were also filed under a second study, of T cells of mothers and their children.

Sequenced material: blood. These receptors all stem from a girl aged 2 to 9 in good health.

V usage is TRBV4-1 and J usage is TRBJ1-5, with 9 bases identical to TRBD1. Unmatched junction bases numbered 6, after V lost 1 base and J lost 2 bases. This CDR3 has 17 residues. Germline CDR1 and CDR2: MGHRA and YSYEKL. The CDR3 coding sequence is TGCGCCAGCAGCCAAGGGACAGGGGAGAGGGGCAATCAGCCCCAGCATTTT. Translation gives CASSQGTGERGNQPQHF.

A few counts support this clonotype. In nucleotides, the CDR3 is TGTGCCAGCAGCTTAGCGCGACTAGTGGGAATCCAAGAGACCCAGTACTTC. Translation gives CASSLARLVGIQETQYF. This rearrangement joins TRBV7-6 to TRBJ2-5, with D tentatively TRBD2 (6 bases). Germline CDR1 reads SGHVS; CDR2 reads FNYEAQ. V lost 0 bases and J lost 1, with 15 bases in between. This CDR3 comprises 17 residues.